This entry lists 23 T cell receptor beta chains sequenced from one sample in a study of T cells after posttransplantation cyclophosphamide. Clones were read by immunoSEQ multiplex PCR, and TCRdb kept only the in-frame ones, dropping some. The table records roughly 6,900 clones, about 98% of them present only once. The sequenced sample consisted of naive CD8+ T cells sorted from PBMCs. The receptors here all came from a woman in her 30s in good health and a related stem cell transplant donor.

In its sample, this clone was seen once. The chain uses TRBV29-1 and TRBJ1-1; D is uncertain. The germline V gene has CDR1 SQVTM and CDR2 ANQGSEA. The germline V and J ends were trimmed by 3 bases and 2 bases, with 4 bases remaining between them. CDR3 length equals 11 residues. The CDR3: CSVDRNTEAFF. CDR3 nucleotides: TGCAGCGTTGACAGAAACACTGAAGCTTTCTTT.

The rearrangement uses TRBV13 and TRBJ1-4; TRBD1 aligns across 7 bases. Germline V gives CDR1 PRHDT, CDR2 FYEKMQ (reference sequence). V lost 4 bases and J lost 6; bases outside the gene matches: 8. This CDR3 region has 15 residues. CDR3 region: CASSSQTGSDEKLFF. In DNA form, the CDR3 reads TGTGCCAGCAGCTCTCAGACAGGGAGCGATGAAAAACTGTTTTTT.

This chain joins TRBV7-2 and TRBJ2-1; TRBD1 matches at 7 bases. The CDR3 has 15 residues. Losses at the gene ends were 1 base for V and 6 bases for J; bases not matched to a gene: 6. The germline V gene has CDR1 SGHTA and CDR2 FQGNSA. The CDR3 DNA reads TGTGCCAGCAGCTTAGGAGGGGGCCGCCTCAATGAGCAGTTCTTC. This gives the protein CASSLGGGRLNEQFF.

The V call is TRBV5-5, the J call TRBJ1-5; D unclear. The CDR3 loop spans 13 amino acids. V lost 4 bases and J lost 3, with 8 bases in between. Germline values: CDR1 SGHKS, CDR2 YYEKEE (reference sequence). The CDR3 loop reads CASSQDLNQPQHF. DNA for the CDR3: TGTGCCAGCAGCCAGGATCTCAATCAGCCCCAGCATTTT.

The rearrangement links TRBV2 to TRBJ1-1; D may be TRBD1 (6 bases). CDR1 SNHLY and CDR2 FYNNEI come from the germline V gene. The CDR3 has 16 residues. V was pared by 4 bases and J by 9 bases, with 24 bases between. The CDR3 is CASSGTAGSGDPQAFF. The DNA of the CDR3 is TGTGCCAGCAGTGGGACAGCTGGGTCCGGCGATCCCCAAGCTTTCTTT.

The chain is built from TRBV14 and TRBJ1-1; tentatively, D is TRBD1 (5 bases). The germline CDR1 and CDR2 sequences are SGHDN and FVKESK. Trimming cost V 4 bases and J 1 base, with 13 bases left between them. This CDR3 is 15 amino acids long. The DNA of the CDR3 is TGTGCCAGCAGCCCAGCGGGACGGGGGAACACTGAAGCTTTCTTT. As protein: CASSPAGRGNTEAFF.

The chain employs TRBV28 and TRBJ2-7; a possible D gene is TRBD1 (7 bases). Germline V gene lookup returns CDR1 MDHEN and CDR2 SYDVKM. The CDR3 has 21 residues. Trimming took 5 bases from V and 2 from J, leaving 34 bases between them. The CDR3 DNA reads TGTGCCAGCAGTACCGATACCCCGCCAGGGGGGAGCCAGACGTGGGCCTACGAGCAGTACTTC. Its translation is CASSTDTPPGGSQTWAYEQYF.

The chain carries TRBV27 and TRBJ2-1; D not resolved. Per the germline V gene, CDR1 is MNHEY and CDR2 is SMNVEV (reference sequence). V shed 6 bases and J shed 8 bases, with 17 bases lying between them. This CDR3 is 14 amino acids long. Here the CDR3 reads CASRPLIEYDEQFF. CDR3 nucleotide sequence: TGTGCCAGCAGACCCCTTATAGAGTACGATGAGCAGTTCTTC.

The CDR3, as DNA: TGCAGCGTTGTTGGGACTAGCGGGGGGATTGAGCAGTTCTTC. As protein: CSVVGTSGGIEQFF. The V and J genes are TRBV29-1 and TRBJ2-1, with TRBD2 identical over 15 bases. Germline CDR1 is SQVTM and CDR2 is ANQGSEA. This CDR3 has 14 residues. V shed 4 bases and J 9 bases; nucleotides not matched to a gene: 4.

The V and J genes are TRBV27 and TRBJ2-3; D might be TRBD1 (5 bases). Germline V gives CDR1 MNHEY, CDR2 SMNVEV (reference sequence). V lost 3 bases to trimming and J lost 1 base, with 11 bases between them. The CDR3 runs to 15 residues. Here the CDR3 DNA reads TGTGCCAGCAGTTTCAGGGTTCGGGGCACAGATACGCAGTATTTT. Translation gives CASSFRVRGTDTQYF.

The chain combines TRBV5-4 with TRBJ2-7, with 7 positions matching TRBD1. Trimming removed 5 bases from V and 2 bases from J; junction bases left unmatched: 7. This CDR3 region has 14 residues. The germline V gene encodes CDR1 SGHNT and CDR2 YYREEE (reference sequence). DNA for the CDR3: TGTGCCAGCAGGAGAGGGGACAGTACCTACGAGCAGTACTTC. This translates into CASRRGDSTYEQYF.

The chain recombines TRBV13 with TRBJ2-2, with TRBD1 identical over 10 bases. V lost 5 bases, J lost 7 bases, and 7 bases stayed unmatched. The CDR3 sequence is 15 residues long. Germline V gene lookup returns CDR1 PRHDT and CDR2 FYEKMQ (reference sequence). The CDR3 protein is CASSVGTGVGGELFF. In DNA form, the CDR3 reads TGTGCCAGCAGCGTCGGGACAGGGGTTGGCGGGGAGCTGTTTTTT.

The chain carries TRBV28 and TRBJ2-1; 13 bases map to TRBD2. V gave up 3 bases and J gave up 7 bases; unmatched junction bases: 0. Per the germline V gene, CDR1 is MDHEN and CDR2 is SYDVKM. This CDR3 contains 14 residues. In DNA, the CDR3 is TGTGCCAGCAGTTTGACTAGCGGGGGGAATGAGCAGTTCTTC. Translating gives CASSLTSGGNEQFF.

This clone occurred once. The chain is built from TRBV5-3 and TRBJ1-2; D is ambiguous. TRBV5-3 counts as an open reading frame of uncertain function. Trimming took off 7 bases at V and 4 bases at J, with 23 bases between the two ends. The CDR3 length is 16 residues. CDR3 protein: CARRRSLVRKTYGYTF. For the CDR3, the DNA is TGTGCCAGACGGAGATCATTGGTGAGAAAGACCTATGGCTACACCTTC.

This chain uses TRBV7-2 with TRBJ2-7; tentative D call: TRBD2 (5 bases). The CDR3 contains 14 residues. The ends were cut back, 7 bases at V and 4 bases at J, with 17 bases in the middle. CDR1 SGHTA and CDR2 FQGNSA come from the germline V gene. The CDR3 nucleotides are TGTGCCAGCACCTCGATGACCGGGGAGTACGAGCAGTACTTC. It codes for CASTSMTGEYEQYF.

The chain joins TRBV7-9 to TRBJ2-1; D may be TRBD1 (5 bases). Germline CDR1 reads SEHNR; CDR2 reads FQNEAQ (reference sequence). Trimming left V 10 bases short and J 7 bases short, with 8 bases between. The CDR3 loop spans 10 amino acids. The CDR3: CATDSNEQFF. CDR3 bases: TGTGCCACCGACAGTAATGAGCAGTTCTTC.

In DNA, the CDR3 is TGTGCCAGCAGCTTGGAACTTCAGGGGGCGATCGGGGAGCTGTTTTTT. It specifies CASSLELQGAIGELFF. The chain carries TRBV5-6 and TRBJ2-2; 8 positions agree with TRBD1. The CDR3 runs to 16 residues. Looked up from germline, CDR1 is SGHDT and CDR2 is YYEEEE. The V segment lost 0 bases and the J segment 7 bases; nucleotides outside the gene matches: 8. Using reference TRBV5-6 and TRBJ2-2 for the parts outside the CDR3, the full variable domain is DAGVTQSPTHLIKTRGQQVTLRCSPKSGHDTVSWYQQALGQGPQFIFQYYEEEERQRGNFPDRFSGHQFPNYSSELNVNALLLGDSALYLCASSLELQGAIGELFFGEGSRLTVL.

V gene TRBV10-2 combines with J gene TRBJ2-1, with 8 bases that match TRBD1. With 5 bases clipped from V and 8 bases from J, the junction kept 8 bases outside the gene matches. The CDR3 is 14 amino acids. Germline V gene lookup returns CDR1 WSHSY and CDR2 SAAADI. CDR3 loop: CASSSRGLSDEQFF. The CDR3 nucleotides are TGCGCCAGCAGTTCCAGGGGGCTTTCGGATGAGCAGTTCTTC.

V is TRBV27 and J is TRBJ2-7, with a weak D call TRBD1 (5 bases). The CDR3 has 12 residues. Between the trimmed V and J ends, which lost 6 bases and 12 bases, there was a span of 18 bases. Germline-derived CDR1 and CDR2 are MNHEY and SMNVEV (reference sequence). In nucleotides, the CDR3 is TGTGCCAGCAGCCTAAGGGGCCTGCAGTGGTACTTC. Residues: CASSLRGLQWYF.

This sequence joins TRBV7-9 and TRBJ1-5; a possible D gene is TRBD1 (6 bases). This CDR3 is built from 16 residues. The germline V and J ends were trimmed by 5 bases and 3 bases, with 17 bases remaining between them. Per the germline V gene, CDR1 is SEHNR and CDR2 is FQNEAQ (reference sequence). CDR3 sequence (DNA): TGTGCCAGCAGCAAACACCCGGGACAATACAATCAGCCCCAGCATTTT. Its translation: CASSKHPGQYNQPQHF.

The chain joins TRBV6-6 to TRBJ1-2, with D unresolved. There are 12 residues in the CDR3. Germline assignment: CDR1 MNHNY and CDR2 SVGAGI (reference sequence). Between the trimmed V and J ends, which lost 7 bases and 4 bases, there was a span of 10 bases. The CDR3 region has the DNA TGTGCCAGCACTCGGTCACCCTATGGCTACACCTTC. It translates to CASTRSPYGYTF.

The chain is built from TRBV28 and TRBJ1-2; 7 bases align to TRBD1. The germline CDR1 and CDR2 sequences are MDHEN and SYDVKM. V trimming: 6 bases; J trimming: 3 bases; junction bases outside the gene matches: 7. The CDR3 spans 14 residues. CDR3 protein: CASSPMGTDYGYTF. The CDR3, as DNA: TGTGCCAGCAGCCCTATGGGGACAGACTATGGCTACACCTTC.

The chain links TRBV7-9 to TRBJ2-1; D is perhaps TRBD1 (6 bases). This CDR3 is 16 amino acids long. Per the germline V gene, CDR1 is SEHNR and CDR2 is FQNEAQ (reference sequence). V was trimmed by 0 bases and J by 2 bases, leaving 11 bases between them. CDR3 residues: CASSLAETGPYNEQFF. The CDR3 DNA reads as TGTGCCAGCAGCTTAGCAGAAACAGGGCCCTACAATGAGCAGTTCTTC.